A selection of T cell receptor beta chains follows, all from one sample in a study of T-cell reconstitution after alpha-beta-depleted transplantation in children. MiXCR, applied by TCRdb to the PCR reads, yields one record per CDR3 protein. This repertoire shows approximately 85,000 distinct CDR3 sequences, roughly 15% found once; its top ten account for around a fifth. The starting material was PBMCs, mostly from graft donor cells, obtained 180 days after TCRalphabeta/CD19-depleted stem cell transplant. The receptors here all came from a male patient between 2 and 9 years old who had a stem cell transplant for acute lymphoblastic leukemia, so the T cells may come from the graft donor. CDR3s include the opening cysteine and the closing phenylalanine or tryptophan. The order of the fields is J gene, V gene, clone size, D gene, CDR3 protein, CDR3 DNA. A D gene is named only where the DNA matches it firmly. Only some rows state a clone size, as once, few, many or a class for expanded clones.

>TRBJ1-2|TRBV7-2|NA|NA
CASIADNYGYTF
TGTGCCAGCATCGCCGATAACTATGGCTACACCTTC
>TRBJ2-7|TRBV20-1|few|NA
CSASVPLRSASYEQYF
TGCAGTGCTAGTGTCCCTTTGAGGTCGGCCTCCTACGAGCAGTACTTC
>TRBJ1-1|TRBV2|few|TRBD1
CASSERGGQVF
TGTGCCAGCAGTGAAAGAGGGGGCCAAGTCTTT
>TRBJ1-2|TRBV6-2/TRBV6-3|many|NA
CASRDGANYGYTF
TGTGCCAGCAGGGACGGAGCTAACTATGGCTACACCTTC
>TRBJ1-1|TRBV25-1|few|NA
CASSESAGWYTEAFF
TGTGCCAGCAGTGAATCAGCAGGGTGGTACACTGAAGCTTTCTTT
>TRBJ1-5|TRBV12-3/TRBV12-4|few|NA
CASSLGVDQPQHF
TGTGCCAGCAGTTTAGGGGTAGATCAGCCCCAGCATTTT
>TRBJ2-7|TRBV27|few|NA
CASSLSGITYEQYF
TGTGCCAGCAGTTTATCGGGGATAACCTACGAGCAGTACTTC
>TRBJ1-5|TRBV12-3/TRBV12-4|few|TRBD1
CASSPQGGEVGNQPQHF
TGTGCCAGCAGTCCCCAGGGGGGGGAAGTCGGCAATCAGCCCCAGCATTTT
>TRBJ1-1|TRBV18|few|TRBD1
CASAGDRDTEAFF
TGTGCCAGCGCCGGGGACAGAGACACTGAAGCTTTCTTT
>TRBJ2-3|TRBV5-1|many|NA
CASSSVFTDTQYF
TGCGCCAGCAGCTCCGTCTTTACAGATACGCAGTATTTT
>TRBJ2-2|TRBV29-1|few|TRBD2
CSVVLAGVNTGELFF
TGCAGCGTTGTACTAGCGGGGGTGAACACCGGGGAGCTGTTTTTT
>TRBJ2-7|TRBV6-5|few|NA
CASSWQDREKYEQYF
TGTGCCAGCAGTTGGCAAGACCGAGAGAAATACGAGCAGTACTTC
>TRBJ1-5|TRBV5-6|many|TRBD1
CASSFGTGLNQPQHF
TGTGCCAGCAGCTTCGGGACAGGACTCAATCAGCCCCAGCATTTT
>TRBJ2-5|TRBV29-1|NA|NA
CSVVGEAMETQYF
TGCAGCGTTGTTGGGGAGGCGATGGAGACCCAGTACTTC
>TRBJ2-7|TRBV5-6|NA|TRBD1
CASSSQGFEYEQYF
TGTGCCAGCAGCTCACAGGGGTTTGAATACGAGCAGTACTTC
>TRBJ2-2|TRBV7-8|NA|NA
CASGVLGPGNTGELFF
TGTGCCAGCGGCGTCCTGGGTCCGGGGAACACCGGGGAGCTGTTTTTT
>TRBJ2-7|TRBV4-3|NA|NA
CASSQEGGGAMPYEQYF
TGCGCCAGCAGCCAAGAGGGGGGGGGCGCGATGCCCTACGAGCAGTACTTC
>TRBJ2-7|TRBV4-1|NA|TRBD2
CASSQDRTSGSYEQYF
TGCGCCAGCAGCCAAGATAGGACTAGCGGATCCTACGAGCAGTACTTC
>TRBJ1-1|TRBV19|NA|TRBD1
CASSIDPQGMNTEAFF
TGTGCCAGTAGTATAGATCCACAGGGGATGAACACTGAAGCTTTCTTT
>TRBJ2-3|TRBV2|many|TRBD1
CASRGTGGISDTQYF
TGTGCCAGCAGGGGGACAGGGGGCATTTCAGATACGCAGTATTTT
>TRBJ2-3|TRBV10-3|NA|NA
CASGKGELGTDTQYF
TGTGCCTCAGGGAAGGGGGAACTGGGCACAGATACGCAGTATTTT
>TRBJ1-2|TRBV12-3/TRBV12-4|few|NA
CASSLADGYTF
TGTGCCAGCAGTTTAGCAGATGGCTACACCTTC
>TRBJ2-7|TRBV5-1|few|NA
CASREQPSSYEQYF
TGCGCCAGCAGGGAACAGCCGAGCTCCTACGAGCAGTACTTC
>TRBJ1-1|TRBV5-1|many|NA
CASSLEGGSEAFF
TGCGCCAGCAGCTTGGAAGGCGGGTCTGAAGCTTTCTTT
>TRBJ1-5|TRBV7-9|NA|NA
CASSPGNQPQHF
TGTGCCAGCAGCCCGGGGAATCAGCCCCAGCATTTT
>TRBJ2-5|TRBV20-1|few|TRBD1
CSVATGARETQYF
TGCAGTGTTGCAACAGGGGCAAGGGAGACCCAGTACTTC
>TRBJ1-5|TRBV6-5|medium-sized|NA
CASSYSGSGYQPQHF
TGTGCCAGCAGTTATTCCGGATCTGGGTATCAGCCCCAGCATTTT
>TRBJ2-5|TRBV24-1|few|NA
CATSGYREQRETQYF
TGTGCCACCAGTGGATACAGGGAGCAGAGGGAGACCCAGTACTTC
>TRBJ1-1|TRBV24-1|NA|NA
CATSDFPNTEAFF
TGTGCCACCAGTGATTTTCCTAACACTGAAGCTTTCTTT
>TRBJ1-5|TRBV18|many|NA
CASSPRDGNQPQHF
TGTGCCAGCTCACCCAGGGATGGCAATCAGCCCCAGCATTTT
>TRBJ1-5|TRBV9|few|NA
CASSAGVNNQPQHF
TGTGCCAGCAGCGCAGGGGTTAACAATCAGCCCCAGCATTTT
>TRBJ1-3|TRBV7-9|once|NA
CASSPPEASRRNTIYF
TGTGCCAGCAGCCCACCCGAGGCCAGCCGGCGAAACACCATATATTTT
>TRBJ2-1|TRBV7-2|few|NA
CASSLEPLGGDEQFF
TGTGCCAGCAGCTTAGAACCCCTAGGAGGGGATGAGCAGTTCTTC
>TRBJ2-7|TRBV7-2|many|NA
CASSPIGGYEQYF
TGTGCCAGCAGCCCAATCGGGGGCTACGAGCAGTACTTC
>TRBJ2-7|TRBV6-1|few|NA
CASSEKGGWSYEQYF
TGTGCCAGCAGTGAAAAGGGGGGGTGGTCCTACGAGCAGTACTTC
>TRBJ2-1|TRBV27|few|TRBD2
CASGEVGTSNEQFF
TGTGCCAGCGGAGAGGTCGGGACTAGCAATGAGCAGTTCTTC
>TRBJ1-2|TRBV20-1|NA|TRBD1
CSAPTGEGYTF
TGCAGTGCCCCAACAGGGGAAGGCTACACCTTC
>TRBJ2-5|TRBV5-1|few|NA
CASSQTQGPSGYETQYF
TGCGCCAGCAGCCAAACACAGGGACCTTCAGGCTACGAGACCCAGTACTTC
>TRBJ2-1|TRBV24-1|many|NA
CATSDFTSPLNEQFF
TGTGCCACCAGTGATTTTACTAGCCCCCTCAATGAGCAGTTCTTC
>TRBJ2-4|TRBV29-1|many|NA
CSVVGAVGGIQYF
TGCAGCGTTGTGGGAGCGGTTGGGGGCATTCAGTACTTC
>TRBJ2-7|TRBV12-3/TRBV12-4|NA|NA
CASSSGTHEQYF
TGTGCCAGCAGTTCGGGGACGCACGAGCAGTACTTC
>TRBJ2-3|TRBV27|few|NA
CASTPLHLASITDTQYF
TGTGCCAGCACCCCCCTCCACCTAGCTTCTATCACAGATACGCAGTATTTT
>TRBJ1-6|TRBV20-1|many|NA
CSARGRGDSPLHF
TGCAGTGCTAGAGGGCGGGGGGATTCACCCCTCCACTTT
>TRBJ2-2|TRBV14|NA|NA
CASSHLGANTGELFF
TGTGCCAGCAGCCACCTCGGGGCGAACACCGGGGAGCTGTTTTTT
>TRBJ2-7|TRBV25-1|NA|NA
CASSEFGGNSYEQYF
TGTGCCAGCAGTGAATTTGGCGGAAACTCCTACGAGCAGTACTTC
>TRBJ1-5|TRBV6-5|NA|NA
CASSSSPTGLHQPQHF
TGTGCCAGCAGTTCCTCACCCACCGGTTTGCATCAGCCCCAGCATTTT